The 20 T cell receptor beta chains below all came from one sample that was sequenced in a study of radiotherapy plus CTLA-4 blockade in lung cancer. Measured with immunoSEQ multiplex PCR; TCRdb has only the in-frame clones, and not every one. The data contain 90,000 to 100,000 clones, about four fifths of them singletons. The sample was peripheral blood, taken from a patient treated with radiotherapy plus ipilimumab. Receptors were obtained from a human donor with non-small cell lung cancer who had a partial response to radiotherapy plus ipilimumab. Some clones in this sample may be carry-over from other donors' samples.

The chain recombines TRBV11-3 with TRBJ1-2; no definite D call. V was cut by 4 bases and J by 2 bases, with 11 bases left in between. CDR3 size: 14 residues. CDR1 is SGHNT and CDR2 is YENEEA in the germline V gene. The CDR3 sequence: CASSSTSLNYGYTF. In nucleotides, the CDR3 is TGTGCCAGCAGCTCAACTTCACTGAACTATGGCTACACCTTC.

J is TRBJ2-7 and V is TRBV25-1; 10 bases fit TRBD1. With V trimmed by 2 bases and J by 4 bases, 5 bases remained unmatched. The CDR3 loop spans 15 amino acids. Germline CDR1 and CDR2: MGHDK and SYGVNS. This CDR3 is CASSERQGARYEQYF. In nucleotides, the CDR3 is TGTGCCAGCAGTGAACGACAGGGGGCGAGGTACGAGCAGTACTTC.

The rearrangement uses TRBV7-3 and TRBJ2-1, with 7 bases lining up with TRBD2. CDR3 length: 18 residues. Germline lookup yields CDR1 SGHTA and CDR2 FQGTGA. The V gene end was trimmed by 1 base and the J gene end by 7 bases; junction bases not matched to a gene: 16. The CDR3 DNA reads as TGTGCCAGCAGCTTAAACGGGGCTAGCGGTTACAGACGGAATGAGCAGTTCTTC. Protein: CASSLNGASGYRRNEQFF.

The rearrangement uses TRBV5-8 and TRBJ1-1, with D possibly TRBD1 on 5 matching bases. CDR1 and CDR2 (germline): SGHTS, YDEGEE. The CDR3 sequence is 15 residues long. V was pared by 3 bases and J by 6 bases, with 18 bases between. This CDR3 reads CASSSHRRLVAEAFF. The CDR3 nucleotides read TGTGCCAGCAGCTCACACAGGAGATTGGTGGCTGAAGCTTTCTTT. The full variable domain, its missing parts supplied by reference TRBV5-8 and TRBJ1-1, is EAGVTQSPTHLIKTRGQQATLRCSPISGHTSVYWYQQALGLGLQFLLWYDEGEERNRGNFPPRFSGRQFPNYSSELNVNALELEDSALYLCASSSHRRLVAEAFFGQGTRLTVV.

The CDR3 reads CASSSFGTGGRYGYTF. The CDR3 coding sequence is TGTGCCAGCAGCTCGTTCGGGACAGGGGGAAGGTATGGCTACACCTTC. V gene TRBV5-6 combines with J gene TRBJ1-2; TRBD1 matches at 11 bases. The CDR3 consists of 16 residues. Per the germline V gene, CDR1 is SGHDT and CDR2 is YYEEEE. V shed 3 bases and J 5 bases; nucleotides not matched to a gene: 9.

V is TRBV2 and J is TRBJ1-1; 7 positions match TRBD1. The CDR3 has 16 amino acids. J lost 9 bases, V lost 1 base, and 14 bases had no gene match. Germline CDR1 SNHLY, CDR2 FYNNEI. Here the CDR3 DNA reads TGTGCCAGCAGTGAAGGGGGGACAGCTAGCTCATATAAAGCTTTCTTT. Translated: CASSEGGTASSYKAFF.

This clone was seen only a few times. J is TRBJ1-3 and V is TRBV7-9, with no clear D. Germline CDR1 reads SEHNR; CDR2 reads FQNEAQ (reference sequence). This CDR3 is 13 amino acids long. V was pared by 8 bases and J by 1 base, with 9 bases between. CDR3 region: CASQPESGNTIYF. CDR3 DNA sequence: TGTGCCAGCCAACCGGAGTCTGGAAACACCATATATTTT.

This chain uses TRBV27 with TRBJ1-2, with D possibly matching TRBD1 (6 bases). CDR3 length equals 13 residues. Germline-derived CDR1 and CDR2 are MNHEY and SMNVEV (reference sequence). V was trimmed by 3 bases and J by 8 bases, leaving 13 bases between them. CDR3 nucleotides: TGTGCCAGCAGTTTGAGCAGGGGAAGGGGCTACACCTTC. Translating gives CASSLSRGRGYTF.

V and J are TRBV6-5 and TRBJ2-5; TRBD1 matches 7 bases. This CDR3 is built from 13 residues. Germline CDR1 is MNHEY and CDR2 is SVGAGI. V dropped 6 bases and J dropped 3; count of bases not matched to a gene: 4. The CDR3: CASRRGTEETQYF. For the CDR3, the DNA is TGTGCCAGCAGAAGGGGGACAGAAGAGACCCAGTACTTC.

The chain recombines TRBV7-6 with TRBJ2-1; 10 bases map to TRBD2. Looked up from germline, CDR1 is SGHVS and CDR2 is FNYEAQ. V was pared by 5 bases and J by 10 bases, with 8 bases of the junction left unmatched. The CDR3 contains 14 residues. CDR3 region: CASSVLLAGAEQFF. In nucleotides, the CDR3 is TGTGCCAGCAGCGTACTTCTAGCGGGGGCCGAGCAGTTCTTC. The full variable domain, its missing parts supplied by reference TRBV7-6 and TRBJ2-1, is GAGVSQSPRYKVTKRGQDVALRCDPISGHVSLYWYRQALGQGPEFLTYFNYEAQQDKSGLPNDRFSAERPEGSISTLTIQRTEQRDSAMYRCASSVLLAGAEQFFGPGTRLTVL.

The chain couples TRBV5-1 to TRBJ2-2, with TRBD2 matching 11 bases. This CDR3 has 15 amino acids. CDR1 and CDR2 from the germline V gene are SGHRS and YFSETQ. V lost 2 bases to trimming and J lost 4 bases; unmatched junction nucleotides: 1. Here the CDR3 DNA reads TGCGCCAGCAGCTTCACTAGCGGGGGCACCGGGGAGCTGTTTTTT. This codes for CASSFTSGGTGELFF.

The chain uses TRBV7-2 and TRBJ2-2; 9 bases match TRBD2. CDR1 is SGHTA and CDR2 is FQGNSA in the germline V gene. The CDR3 loop spans 14 amino acids. The V and J ends lost 3 bases and 6 bases, in that order; junction bases with no gene match: 2. The CDR3 nucleotides read TGTGCCAGCAGCTTTAGCGGGAGCTCCGGGGAGCTGTTTTTT. Protein product: CASSFSGSSGELFF.

The rearrangement joins TRBV5-1 to TRBJ1-2, with a weak D call TRBD1 (6 bases). The CDR3 runs to 12 residues. The V end was cut by 4 bases, the J end by 6 bases, with 10 bases between. The germline CDR1 and CDR2 sequences are SGHRS and YFSETQ. The CDR3 DNA follows: TGCGCCAGCAGCGGAGGACAGAATGGCTACACCTTC. This codes for CASSGGQNGYTF.

The rearrangement links TRBV10-1 to TRBJ1-6, with TRBD1 matching 8 bases. Germline V gene data show CDR1 as WNHNN and CDR2 as SYGVQD (reference sequence). The junction had 3 bases not matched to a gene; V was cut back by 7 bases and J by 7 bases. The CDR3 spans 13 residues. DNA of the CDR3: TGCGCCAGCACCCGGGACAGGAATTCACCCCTCCACTTT. Encoded protein: CASTRDRNSPLHF.

This clone was counted between two and nine times. The rearrangement uses TRBV15 and TRBJ2-1, with TRBD2 matching over 9 bases. V shed 2 bases, J shed 5 bases, and the junction held 7 bases outside the gene matches. Germline loops: CDR1 LNHNV, CDR2 YYDKDF (reference sequence). The CDR3 sequence is 16 residues long. The CDR3 spells CATSRYSGSDHNEQFF. In nucleotides, the CDR3 is TGTGCCACCAGCAGATATAGCGGGAGTGATCACAATGAGCAGTTCTTC.

The chain recombines TRBV9 with TRBJ1-6; no reliable D call. V was shortened by 0 bases and J by 10 bases, with 8 bases between the two germline ends. CDR3 length: 13 amino acids. Germline loops: CDR1 SGDLS, CDR2 YYNGEE. In DNA form, the CDR3 reads TGTGCCAGCAGCGTAGACAGCGGATCACCCCTCCACTTT. It translates to CASSVDSGSPLHF.

The rearrangement uses TRBV7-9 and TRBJ1-5; tentatively, D is TRBD1 (5 bases). V was clipped by 5 bases and J by 5 bases, with 10 bases between them. The germline V gene encodes CDR1 SEHNR and CDR2 FQNEAQ (reference sequence). The CDR3 runs 13 residues. The CDR3 sequence: CASSTDSHQPQHF. CDR3 sequence (DNA): TGTGCCAGCAGCACCGACAGTCATCAGCCCCAGCATTTT.

This clone was recorded once. The chain carries TRBV9 and TRBJ2-5; 7 nucleotides agree with TRBD2. CDR3 length: 15 residues. V dropped 3 bases and J dropped 4; count of bases not matched to a gene: 9. The germline V gene has CDR1 SGDLS and CDR2 YYNGEE. CDR3 loop: CASSAMGGVGETQYF. In DNA form, the CDR3 reads TGTGCCAGCAGCGCTATGGGGGGGGTGGGAGAGACCCAGTACTTC.

This chain joins TRBV25-1 and TRBJ1-6, with 9 bases fitting TRBD1. The trim removed 6 bases at V and 10 bases at J, leaving 7 bases unmatched. Germline CDR1 MGHDK, CDR2 SYGVNS. The CDR3 has 14 residues. The CDR3 region is CASRQTGGSSPLHF. CDR3 DNA sequence: TGTGCCAGCAGGCAGACAGGGGGAAGCTCACCCCTCCACTTT.

This clone appeared a single time. V usage is TRBV7-3 and J usage is TRBJ2-3, with 9 positions matching TRBD1. V shed 4 bases and J 0 bases; nucleotides not matched to a gene: 2. Germline CDR1 and CDR2: SGHTA and FQGTGA. The CDR3 extends over 15 amino acids. The CDR3 coding sequence is TGTGCCAGCAGCTCGACAGGGGGTAGCACAGATACGCAGTATTTT. It is translated as CASSSTGGSTDTQYF. Using reference TRBV7-3 and TRBJ2-3 for the parts outside the CDR3, the full variable domain is GAGVSQTPSNKVTEKGKYVELRCDPISGHTALYWYRQSLGQGPEFLIYFQGTGAADDSGLPNDRFFAVRPEGSVSTLKIQRTERGDSAVYLCASSSTGGSTDTQYFGPGTRLTVL.